This T cell receptor (beta chain) was recorded in a study of T cells after yellow fever vaccination. This clonotype was found a few times. MiXCR, run by TCRdb on the 5' RACE reads, gives a single entry per CDR3 protein. The sample holds 450,000 to 600,000 distinct CDR3 sequences, approximately 13% seen once. This specimen consisted of PBMCs, obtained on the day of the yellow fever booster vaccination. The sequence came from a man in his thirties or forties who received the YFV17D yellow fever vaccine.

This chain's CDR3 is CASSPQASDNEQFF. CDR3 bases: TGTGCCAGCAGTCCCCAAGCTAGCGACAATGAGCAGTTCTTC. The chain employs TRBV12-3 or TRBV12-4 and TRBJ2-1; possible D gene TRBD2, 6 bases. Trimming pared 5 bases from V and 5 bases from J, leaving 13 bases between. The CDR3 sequence is 14 residues long.